Detailed here is one T cell receptor (beta chain). Its matching antigen is unknown. The sample comes from a study of cytomegalovirus exposure and HLA in healthy donors. Germline lookup yields CDR1 SNHLY and CDR2 FYNNEI. The CDR3 is 14 amino acids. Trimming stripped 2 bases from V and 4 bases from J, with 11 bases between. Study-level points and caveats: In a later analysis, the majority of CMV-associated beta chains seemingly showed HLA restriction.

The PCR contained 60 Vbeta and 13 Jbeta primers. TCRdb's copy holds only in-frame clones and misses some; the assay was immunoSEQ multiplex PCR. The table lists under 70,000 clones, with 12% in the top ten. The J gene is TRBJ1-2, the V gene TRBV2; no reliable D call. The source of this sequence is a woman in her 30s in good health and CMV-seropositive. Specimen: PBMCs. DNA of the CDR3: TGTGCCAGCAGTGAAAATCCCCCCGTCTATGGCTACACCTTC. Protein product: CASSENPPVYGYTF.